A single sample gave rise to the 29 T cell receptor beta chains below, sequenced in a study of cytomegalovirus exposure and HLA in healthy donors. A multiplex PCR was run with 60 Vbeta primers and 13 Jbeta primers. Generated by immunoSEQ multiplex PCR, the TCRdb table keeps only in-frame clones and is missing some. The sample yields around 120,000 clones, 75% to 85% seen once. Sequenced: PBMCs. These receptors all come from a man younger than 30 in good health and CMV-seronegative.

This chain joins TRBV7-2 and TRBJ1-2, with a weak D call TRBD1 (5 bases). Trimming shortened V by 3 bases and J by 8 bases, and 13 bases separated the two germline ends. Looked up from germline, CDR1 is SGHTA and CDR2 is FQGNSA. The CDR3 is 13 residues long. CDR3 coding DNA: TGTGCCAGCAGCTTCGGCCAGGGCTGGGGCTACACCTTC. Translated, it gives CASSFGQGWGYTF. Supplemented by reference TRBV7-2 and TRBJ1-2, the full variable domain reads GAGVSQSPSNKVTEKGKDVELRCDPISGHTALYWYRQSLGQGLEFLIYFQGNSAPDKSGLPSDRFSAERTGGSVSTLTIQRTQQEDSAVYLCASSFGQGWGYTFGSGTRLTVV.

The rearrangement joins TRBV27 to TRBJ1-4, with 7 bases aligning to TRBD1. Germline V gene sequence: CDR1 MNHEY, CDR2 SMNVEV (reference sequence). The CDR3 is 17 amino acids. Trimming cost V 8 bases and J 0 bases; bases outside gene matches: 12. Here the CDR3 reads CASGIWTGPATNEKLFF. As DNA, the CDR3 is TGTGCCAGCGGAATCTGGACAGGTCCCGCAACTAATGAAAAACTGTTTTTT.

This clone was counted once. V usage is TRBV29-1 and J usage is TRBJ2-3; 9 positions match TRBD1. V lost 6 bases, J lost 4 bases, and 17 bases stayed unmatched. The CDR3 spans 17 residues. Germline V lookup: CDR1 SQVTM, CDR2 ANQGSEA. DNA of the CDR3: TGCAGCGTCCAGCAATGGCCGGGACAGGGAAGGGCAGATACGCAGTATTTT. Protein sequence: CSVQQWPGQGRADTQYF.

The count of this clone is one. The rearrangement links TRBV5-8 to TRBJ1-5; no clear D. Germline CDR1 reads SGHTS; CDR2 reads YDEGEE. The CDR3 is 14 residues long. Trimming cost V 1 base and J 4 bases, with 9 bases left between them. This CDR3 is CASSLLTGNQPQHF. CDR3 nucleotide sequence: TGTGCCAGCAGCTTGTTGACGGGGAATCAGCCCCAGCATTTT.

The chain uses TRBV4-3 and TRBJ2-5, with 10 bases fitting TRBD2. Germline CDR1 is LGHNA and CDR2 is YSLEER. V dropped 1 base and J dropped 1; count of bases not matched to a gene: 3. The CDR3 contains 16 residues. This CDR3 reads CASSQGTSGRQETQYF. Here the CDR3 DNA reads TGCGCCAGCAGCCAAGGGACTAGCGGACGCCAAGAGACCCAGTACTTC.

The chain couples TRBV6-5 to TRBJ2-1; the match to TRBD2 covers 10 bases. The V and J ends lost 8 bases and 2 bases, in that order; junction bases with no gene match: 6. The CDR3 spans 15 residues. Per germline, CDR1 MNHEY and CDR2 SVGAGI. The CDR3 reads CASRGLAGAYNEQFF. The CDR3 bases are TGTGCCAGCCGTGGCCTAGCGGGGGCCTACAATGAGCAGTTCTTC.

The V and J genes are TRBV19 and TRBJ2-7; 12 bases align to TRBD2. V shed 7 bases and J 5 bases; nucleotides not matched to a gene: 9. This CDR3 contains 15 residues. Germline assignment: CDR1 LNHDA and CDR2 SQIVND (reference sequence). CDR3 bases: TGTGCCAGTACCTCAATGACTAGCGGGAGTAACGAGCAGTACTTC. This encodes CASTSMTSGSNEQYF.

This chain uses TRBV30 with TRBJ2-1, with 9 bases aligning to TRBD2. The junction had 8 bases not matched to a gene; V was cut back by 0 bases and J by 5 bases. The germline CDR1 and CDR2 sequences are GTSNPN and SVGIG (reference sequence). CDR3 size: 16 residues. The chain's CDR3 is CAWSVRSGRLDNEQFF. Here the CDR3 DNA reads TGTGCCTGGAGTGTACGCAGCGGGAGGCTAGACAATGAGCAGTTCTTC.

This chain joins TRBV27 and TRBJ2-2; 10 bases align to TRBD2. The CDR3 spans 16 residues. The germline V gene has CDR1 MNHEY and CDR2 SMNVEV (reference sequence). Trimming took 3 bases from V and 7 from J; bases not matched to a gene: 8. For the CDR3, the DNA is TGTGCCAGCAGTTTTCCTAGCGGGAGCAGAGGCGGGGAGCTGTTTTTT. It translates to CASSFPSGSRGGELFF.

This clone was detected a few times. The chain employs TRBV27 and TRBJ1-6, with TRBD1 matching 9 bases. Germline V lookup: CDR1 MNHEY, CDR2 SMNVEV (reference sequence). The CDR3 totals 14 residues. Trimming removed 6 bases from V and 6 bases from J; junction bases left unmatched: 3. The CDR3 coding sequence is TGTGCCAGCAGGTTGGGACAGGGTAATTCACCCCTCCACTTT. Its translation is CASRLGQGNSPLHF.

CDR3 DNA: TGTGCCACACACAGGGAATCGTGGACTGAAGCTTTCTTT. It codes for CATHRESWTEAFF. This rearrangement joins TRBV11-2 to TRBJ1-1, with D perhaps matching TRBD1 (6 bases). The CDR3 sequence is 13 residues long. The germline CDR1 and CDR2 sequences are SGHAT and FQNNGV. Trimming stripped 10 bases from V and 5 bases from J, with 17 bases between. The complete variable domain, with remaining parts taken from reference TRBV11-2 and TRBJ1-1, reads EAGVAQSPRYKIIEKRQSVAFWCNPISGHATLYWYQQILGQGPKLLIQFQNNGVVDDSQLPKDRFSAERLKGVDSTLKIQPAKLEDSAVYLCATHRESWTEAFFGQGTRLTVV.

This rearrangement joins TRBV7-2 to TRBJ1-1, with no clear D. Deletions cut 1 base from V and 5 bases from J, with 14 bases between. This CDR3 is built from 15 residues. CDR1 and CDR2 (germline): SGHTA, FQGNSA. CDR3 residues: CASSLVGFSVTEAFF. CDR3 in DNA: TGTGCCAGCAGCTTAGTTGGTTTCTCGGTAACTGAAGCTTTCTTT.

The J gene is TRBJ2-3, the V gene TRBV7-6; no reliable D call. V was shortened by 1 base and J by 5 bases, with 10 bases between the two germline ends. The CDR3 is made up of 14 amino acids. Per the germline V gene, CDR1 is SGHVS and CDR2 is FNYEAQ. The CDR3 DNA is TGTGCCAGCAGCTTAGATGGAGTTTTAGATACGCAGTATTTT. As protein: CASSLDGVLDTQYF.

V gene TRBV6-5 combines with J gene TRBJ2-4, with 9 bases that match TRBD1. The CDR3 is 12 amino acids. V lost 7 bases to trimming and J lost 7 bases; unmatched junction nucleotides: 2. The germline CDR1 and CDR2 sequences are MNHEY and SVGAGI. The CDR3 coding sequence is TGTGCCAGCACGGGACAGGGCAACATTCAGTACTTC. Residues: CASTGQGNIQYF.

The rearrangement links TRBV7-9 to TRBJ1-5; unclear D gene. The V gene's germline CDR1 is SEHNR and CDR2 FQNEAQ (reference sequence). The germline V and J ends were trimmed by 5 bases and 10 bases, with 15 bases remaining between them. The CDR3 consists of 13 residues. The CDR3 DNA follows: TGTGCCAGCAGCCCCGGGAGTCGTAGACCCCAGCATTTT. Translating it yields CASSPGSRRPQHF.

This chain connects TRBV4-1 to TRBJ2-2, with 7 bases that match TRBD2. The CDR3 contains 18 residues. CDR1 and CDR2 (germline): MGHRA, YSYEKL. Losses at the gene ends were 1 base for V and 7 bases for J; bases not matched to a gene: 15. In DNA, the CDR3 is TGCGCCAGCAGCCAAGGGGACTTGTGGGAGGGCCGGAGCGGGGAGCTGTTTTTT. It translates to CASSQGDLWEGRSGELFF.

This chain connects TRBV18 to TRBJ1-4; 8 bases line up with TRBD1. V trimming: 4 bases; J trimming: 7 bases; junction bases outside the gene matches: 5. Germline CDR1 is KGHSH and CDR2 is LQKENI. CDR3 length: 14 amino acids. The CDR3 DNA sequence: TGTGCCAGCTCACTTCAGGGGGCGCTTGAAAAACTGTTTTTT. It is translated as CASSLQGALEKLFF. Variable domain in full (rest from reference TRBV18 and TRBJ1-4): NAGVMQNPRHLVRRRGQEARLRCSPMKGHSHVYWYRQLPEEGLKFMVYLQKENIIDESGMPKERFSAEFPKEGPSILRIQQVVRGDSAAYFCASSLQGALEKLFFGSGTQLSVL.

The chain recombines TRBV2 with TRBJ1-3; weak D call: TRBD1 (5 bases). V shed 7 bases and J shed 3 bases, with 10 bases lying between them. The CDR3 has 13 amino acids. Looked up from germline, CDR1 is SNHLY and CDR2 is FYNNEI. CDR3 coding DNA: TGTGCCAGCATGGAGGGGTATGGAAACACCATATATTTT. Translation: CASMEGYGNTIYF.

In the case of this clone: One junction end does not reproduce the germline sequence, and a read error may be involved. The CDR3 region is CASSQERGNPNSGYTF. CDR3 bases: TGCGCCAGCAGCCAAGAAAGAGGGAACCCGAACTCTGGCTACACCTTC. V gene TRBV4-1 combines with J gene TRBJ1-2; D not resolved. The germline CDR1 and CDR2 sequences are MGHRA and YSYEKL. The CDR3 is 16 amino acids.

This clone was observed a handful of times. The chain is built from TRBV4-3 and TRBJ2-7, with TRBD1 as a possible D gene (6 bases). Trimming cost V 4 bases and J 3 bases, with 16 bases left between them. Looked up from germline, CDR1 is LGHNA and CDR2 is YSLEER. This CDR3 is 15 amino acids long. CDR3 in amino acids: CASSLSWTVRYEQYF. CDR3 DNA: TGCGCCAGCAGCCTCAGCTGGACAGTGCGCTACGAGCAGTACTTC.

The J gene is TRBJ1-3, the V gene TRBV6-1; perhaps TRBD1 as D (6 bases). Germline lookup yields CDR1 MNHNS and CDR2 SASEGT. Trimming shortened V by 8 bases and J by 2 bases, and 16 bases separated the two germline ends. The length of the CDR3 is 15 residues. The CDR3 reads CASQSRGNAGNTIYF. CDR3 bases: TGTGCCAGCCAAAGTAGGGGGAACGCTGGAAACACCATATATTTT.

The CDR3 reads CASSAQGVNTEAFF. CDR3 DNA: TGTGCCAGCAGCGCGCAGGGGGTGAACACTGAAGCTTTCTTT. The rearrangement joins TRBV7-9 to TRBJ1-1; 7 bases match TRBD1. The V and J ends lost 5 bases and 0 bases, in that order; junction bases with no gene match: 3. CDR1 is SEHNR, CDR2 FQNEAQ, per germline (reference sequence). The length of the CDR3 is 14 residues.

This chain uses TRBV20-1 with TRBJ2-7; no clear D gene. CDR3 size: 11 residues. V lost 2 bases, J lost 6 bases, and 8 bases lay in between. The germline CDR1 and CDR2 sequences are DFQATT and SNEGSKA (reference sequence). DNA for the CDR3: TGCAGTGCTAGAAGATCCGGCGAGCAGTACTTC. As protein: CSARRSGEQYF.

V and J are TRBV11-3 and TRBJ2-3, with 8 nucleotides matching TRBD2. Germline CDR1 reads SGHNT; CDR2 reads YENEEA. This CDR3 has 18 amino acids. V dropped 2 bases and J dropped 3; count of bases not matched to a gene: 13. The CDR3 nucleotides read TGTGCCAGCAGCTTAAATAGCGGGGCGACCCCTTGGACAGATACGCAGTATTTT. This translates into CASSLNSGATPWTDTQYF.

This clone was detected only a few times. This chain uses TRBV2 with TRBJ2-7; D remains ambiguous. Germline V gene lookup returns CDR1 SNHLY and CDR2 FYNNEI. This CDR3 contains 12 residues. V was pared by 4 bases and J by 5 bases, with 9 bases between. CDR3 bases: TGTGCCAGCAGTGGAGTGTCGGACGAGCAGTACTTC. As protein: CASSGVSDEQYF. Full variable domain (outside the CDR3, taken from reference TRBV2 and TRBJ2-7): EPEVTQTPSHQVTQMGQEVILRCVPISNHLYFYWYRQILGQKVEFLVSFYNNEISEKSEIFDDQFSVERPDGSNFTLKIRSTKLEDSAMYFCASSGVSDEQYFGPGTRLTVT.

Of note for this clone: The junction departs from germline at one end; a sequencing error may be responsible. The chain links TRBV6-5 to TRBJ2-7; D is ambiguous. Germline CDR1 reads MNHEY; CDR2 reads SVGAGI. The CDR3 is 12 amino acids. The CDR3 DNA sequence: TGTGCCAGCAGTTCCTGGGCCTACCGCCTTAACTTC. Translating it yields CASSSWAYRLNF.

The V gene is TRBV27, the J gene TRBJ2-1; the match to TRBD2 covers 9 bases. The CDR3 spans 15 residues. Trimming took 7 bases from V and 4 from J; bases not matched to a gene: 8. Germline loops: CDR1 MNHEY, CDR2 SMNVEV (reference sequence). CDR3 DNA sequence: TGTGCCAGCACCGGTACTAGCGGGCCGTACAATGAGCAGTTCTTC. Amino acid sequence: CASTGTSGPYNEQFF.

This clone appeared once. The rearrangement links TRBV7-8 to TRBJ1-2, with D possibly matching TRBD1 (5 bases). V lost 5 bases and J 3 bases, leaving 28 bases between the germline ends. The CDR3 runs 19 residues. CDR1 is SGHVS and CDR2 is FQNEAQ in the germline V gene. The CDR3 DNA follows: TGTGCCAGCAGCCATAAACAACCACTACAGGAAGTTCGGGACTATGGCTACACCTTC. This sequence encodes CASSHKQPLQEVRDYGYTF.

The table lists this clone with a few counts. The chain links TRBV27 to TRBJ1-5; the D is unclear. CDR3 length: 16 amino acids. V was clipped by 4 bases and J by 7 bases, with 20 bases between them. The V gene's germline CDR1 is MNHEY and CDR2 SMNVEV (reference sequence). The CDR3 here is CASSSYTPSRGQPQHF. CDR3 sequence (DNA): TGTGCCAGCAGTTCGTATACACCCTCACGAGGACAGCCCCAGCATTTT.